The sequence of this TCR beta chain was determined in a study of blood T cells in healthy people across ages. Alongside a J-beta primer mix, a sample-barcoded 5' primer served in a second PCR lasting 7 to 11 cycles. Each sample yielded at least 3 million CDR3-containing paired-end reads. TCRdb ran MiXCR on the 5' RACE reads and lists one entry per CDR3 protein. The data contain some 900,000 distinct CDR3 sequences, roughly 52% of them singletons. The CDR3 totals 18 residues. Unmatched junction bases numbered 5, after V lost 4 bases and J lost 1 base. Germline CDR1 is LGHNT and CDR2 is FRNRAP. The sequencing input was blood. This receptor was taken from a man aged 25 to 40 in good health. The V call is TRBV12-5, the J call TRBJ2-3; TRBD2 agrees at 16 bases. The CDR3 nucleotides are TGTGCTAGTGGTTCCGGGGGACTAGCGGGGGGGGGCACAGATACGCAGTATTTT. This sequence encodes CASGSGGLAGGGTDTQYF.